This passage covers 2 T cell receptor beta chains from one sample sequenced in a study of blood T cell repertoires in COVID-19 (dated by TCRdb to the early 2020s). Library preparation employed the immunoSEQ multiplex PCR assay. TCRdb provides this immuneACCESS table in a form limited to in-frame rearrangements. Some clones are lacking; in checked studies, under half of them reflect an unresolved V gene, and why the rest are absent is not known. In this sample the table shows roughly 90,000 clones, around 83% of which occur a single time. The top ten constitute around 2.1% of the sample. Source material: peripheral blood. The receptors were gathered from a woman in her 70s with acute or convalescent COVID-19.

V and J are TRBV20-1 and TRBJ1-2; D uncertain. This CDR3 comprises 11 residues. V was clipped by 6 bases and J by 8 bases, with 13 bases between them. Germline CDR1 DFQATT, CDR2 SNEGSKA (reference sequence). The CDR3 sequence: CSALSRVGYTF. CDR3 in DNA: TGCAGTGCCCTCTCGAGGGTAGGCTACACCTTC.

This rearrangement joins TRBV3-1 (or the pseudogene TRBV3-2) to TRBJ2-1; possibly TRBD2 for D (6 bases). Germline values: CDR1 LGHDT, CDR2 YNNKEL (reference sequence). CDR3 length: 15 amino acids. The V end was cut by 4 bases, the J end by 6 bases, with 16 bases between. In DNA form, the CDR3 reads TGTGCCAGCAGCCCCCTCGGAGGGACGGGCAATGAGCAGTTCTTC. This gives the protein CASSPLGGTGNEQFF.